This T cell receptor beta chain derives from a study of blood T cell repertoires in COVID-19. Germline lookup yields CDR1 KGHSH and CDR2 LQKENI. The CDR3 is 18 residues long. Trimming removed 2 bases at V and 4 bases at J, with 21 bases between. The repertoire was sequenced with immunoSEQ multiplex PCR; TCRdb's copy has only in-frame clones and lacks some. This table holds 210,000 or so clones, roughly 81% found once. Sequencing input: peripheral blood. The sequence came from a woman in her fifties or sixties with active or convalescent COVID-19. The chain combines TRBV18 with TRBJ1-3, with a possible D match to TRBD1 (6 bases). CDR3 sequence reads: CASSPIRSGDTSGNTIYF. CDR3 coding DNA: TGTGCCAGCTCACCAATACGTTCAGGGGATACGTCCGGAAACACCATATATTTT.